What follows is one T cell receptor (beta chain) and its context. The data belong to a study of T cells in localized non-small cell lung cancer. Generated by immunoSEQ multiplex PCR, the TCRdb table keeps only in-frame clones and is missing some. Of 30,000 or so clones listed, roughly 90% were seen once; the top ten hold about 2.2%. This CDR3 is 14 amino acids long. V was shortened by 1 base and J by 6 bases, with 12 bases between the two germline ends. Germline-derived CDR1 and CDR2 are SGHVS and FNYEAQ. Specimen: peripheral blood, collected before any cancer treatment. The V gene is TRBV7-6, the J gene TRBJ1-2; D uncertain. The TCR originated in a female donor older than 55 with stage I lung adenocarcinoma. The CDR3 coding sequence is TGTGCCAGCAGCTTAGAAAGAGGGAGTAATGGCTACACCTTC. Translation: CASSLERGSNGYTF.